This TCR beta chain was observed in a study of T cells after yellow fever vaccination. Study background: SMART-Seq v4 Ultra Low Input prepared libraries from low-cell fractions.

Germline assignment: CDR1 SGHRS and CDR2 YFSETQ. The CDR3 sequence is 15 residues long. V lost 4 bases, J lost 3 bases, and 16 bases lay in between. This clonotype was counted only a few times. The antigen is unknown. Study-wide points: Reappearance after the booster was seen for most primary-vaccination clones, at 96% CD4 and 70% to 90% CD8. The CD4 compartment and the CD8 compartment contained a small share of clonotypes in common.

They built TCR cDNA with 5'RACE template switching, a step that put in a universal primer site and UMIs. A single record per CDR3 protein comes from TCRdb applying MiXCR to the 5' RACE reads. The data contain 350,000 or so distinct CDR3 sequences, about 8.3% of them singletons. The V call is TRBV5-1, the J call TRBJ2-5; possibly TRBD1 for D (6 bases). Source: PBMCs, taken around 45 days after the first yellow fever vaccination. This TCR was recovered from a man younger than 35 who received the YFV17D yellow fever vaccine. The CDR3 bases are TGCGCCAGCAGCCCTTCACGACAGGCCAAAGAGACCCAGTACTTC. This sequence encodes CASSPSRQAKETQYF. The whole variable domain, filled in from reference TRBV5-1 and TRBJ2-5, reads KAGVTQTPRYLIKTRGQQVTLSCSPISGHRSVSWYQQTPGQGLQFLFEYFSETQRNKGNFPGRFSGRQFSNSRSEMNVSTLELGDSALYLCASSPSRQAKETQYFGPGTRLLVL.